These T cell receptor beta chains were read from a single sample in a study of cytomegalovirus exposure and HLA in healthy donors. Sequencing was performed with immunoSEQ multiplex PCR; in TCRdb, only in-frame clones are kept and a portion is missing. Seen here are about 57,000 clones, approximately 83% observed once, and the top ten hold 3.5% to 5%. The sequenced sample was PBMCs. These receptors all stem from a young man in good health and CMV-seronegative. CDR3s include the opening cysteine and the closing phenylalanine or tryptophan. Size values are once, few and many counts, or a class for expanded clones, and some rows have none.

size,V,CDR3
NA,TRBV6-4,CASSGGGLAGIGEQFF
few,TRBV15,CATSDSGRALYEQYF
once,TRBV4-3,CASSQFPGLSGANVLTF
NA,TRBV7-8,CASSLGGGNTGELFF
NA,TRBV7-9,CASLGTGSGPQHF
NA,TRBV7-8,CASSSGAGELFF
few,TRBV4-1,CASSQGADTQYF
NA,TRBV29-1,CSVEGLAGGQETQYF
NA,TRBV29-1,CSGHRTGTEAFF
NA,TRBV13,CASSQENQPQHF
NA,TRBV11-2,CASSSWASVYYEQYF
NA,TRBV7-2,CASSLLGGGVQDTQYF
NA,TRBV5-6,CASSPGHSNQPQHF
NA,TRBV5-1,CASSVDRSYEQYF
NA,TRBV14,CASSQDWGQGPYGYTF
NA,TRBV7-2,CASSLASRGSSQETQYF
NA,TRBV2,CASSEWQFTGHGYTF
once,TRBV2,CASSVTHQSYGYTF
NA,TRBV7-3,CASSSTSTRNEQFF
NA,TRBV4-3,CASSSRGNSYNSPLHF
NA,TRBV29-1,CSVYTGGTDTQYF
NA,TRBV6-6,CASSYSQGAYSPLHF
few,TRBV4-3,CASSQDRTGNEKLFF
NA,TRBV27,CASSLRRGAYEQYF
NA,TRBV7-9,CASSSGTGTYEQYF
NA,TRBV7-2,CASSLGPVNEQFF
NA,TRBV11-2,CASSLGGAGVEETQYF
NA,TRBV7-8,CASSFIRDRPYEQYF
NA,TRBV6-5,CASSYGGTYEQYF
NA,TRBV11-1,CASSLIRGGAESEQFF
NA,TRBV14,CASSLGTGGPSTDTQYF
NA,TRBV7-9,CASSWDNQNSPLHF
NA,TRBV6-6,CASSNSRAPGTQYF
NA,TRBV5-4,CASSLGQGLYEQYF
once,TRBV5-5,CASSLTSTNEKLFF
NA,TRBV6-5,CASSLSGTVTGELFF
NA,TRBV5-6,CATYRGGEAFF
NA,TRBV19,CASSPRLNEQFF
few,TRBV5-6,CASSFNRGLYEQYF
NA,TRBV5-5,CASSLGGGSQPQHF
NA,TRBV6-5,CASSYTPSSYNEQFF
NA,TRBV6-1,CASSEPVTGGYGANVLTF